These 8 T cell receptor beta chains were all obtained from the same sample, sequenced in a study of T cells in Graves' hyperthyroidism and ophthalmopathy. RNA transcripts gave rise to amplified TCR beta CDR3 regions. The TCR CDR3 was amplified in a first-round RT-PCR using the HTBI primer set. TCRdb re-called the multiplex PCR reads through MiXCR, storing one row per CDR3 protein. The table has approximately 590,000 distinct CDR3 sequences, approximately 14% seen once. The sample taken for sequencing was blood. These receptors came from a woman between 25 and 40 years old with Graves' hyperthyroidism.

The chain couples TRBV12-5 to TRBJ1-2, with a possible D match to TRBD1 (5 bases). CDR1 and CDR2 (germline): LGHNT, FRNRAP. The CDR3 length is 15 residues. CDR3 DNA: TGTGAATTGGGGTGGGAGTGGGGCAGCGGCTATGGCTACACCTTC. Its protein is CELGWEWGSGYGYTF.

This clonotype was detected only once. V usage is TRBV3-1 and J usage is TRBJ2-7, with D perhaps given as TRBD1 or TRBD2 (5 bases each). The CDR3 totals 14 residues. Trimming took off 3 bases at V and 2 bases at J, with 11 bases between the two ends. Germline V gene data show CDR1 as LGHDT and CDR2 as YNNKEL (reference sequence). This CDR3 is CASSQGRRAYEQYF. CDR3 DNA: TGTGCCAGCAGCCAGGGACGACGGGCCTACGAGCAGTACTTC.

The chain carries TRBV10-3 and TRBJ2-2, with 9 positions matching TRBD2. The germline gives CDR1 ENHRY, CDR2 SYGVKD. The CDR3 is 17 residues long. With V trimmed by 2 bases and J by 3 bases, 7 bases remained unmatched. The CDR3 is CAISESSGSDYTGELFF. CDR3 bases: TGTGCCATCAGTGAGAGTAGCGGGAGTGACTACACCGGGGAGCTGTTTTTT.

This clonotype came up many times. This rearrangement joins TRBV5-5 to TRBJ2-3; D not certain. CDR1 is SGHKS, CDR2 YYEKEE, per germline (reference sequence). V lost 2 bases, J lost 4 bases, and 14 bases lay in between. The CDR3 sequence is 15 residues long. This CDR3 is CASSFATPGADTQYF. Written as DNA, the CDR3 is TGTGCCAGCAGCTTTGCAACACCGGGCGCAGATACGCAGTATTTT.

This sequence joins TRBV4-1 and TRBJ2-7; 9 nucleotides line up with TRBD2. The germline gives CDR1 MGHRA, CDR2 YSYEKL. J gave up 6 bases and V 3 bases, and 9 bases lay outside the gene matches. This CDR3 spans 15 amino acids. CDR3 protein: CASSHPPSGVIEQYF. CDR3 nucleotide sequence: TGCGCCAGCAGCCACCCCCCTAGCGGGGTTATCGAGCAGTACTTC.

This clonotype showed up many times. The CDR3 protein is CASSFGEGSTEAFF. In nucleotides, the CDR3 is TGTGCCAGCAGCTTCGGGGAAGGGAGCACTGAAGCTTTCTTT. The chain recombines TRBV7-2 with TRBJ1-1; D ambiguous. The V end lost 3 bases, the J end lost 4 bases, and 12 bases lay between the germline ends. The CDR3 is made up of 14 amino acids. Per the germline V gene, CDR1 is SGHTA and CDR2 is FQGNSA.

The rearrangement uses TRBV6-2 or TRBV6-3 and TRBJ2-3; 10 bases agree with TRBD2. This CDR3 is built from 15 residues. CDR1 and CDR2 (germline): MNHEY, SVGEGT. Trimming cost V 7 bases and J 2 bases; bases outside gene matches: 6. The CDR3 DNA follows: TGTGCCAGCACAGAAGCGGGAGGGGTCACAGATACGCAGTATTTT. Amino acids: CASTEAGGVTDTQYF.

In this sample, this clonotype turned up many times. The CDR3 DNA reads TGTGCCTGGAGTGACAGCTACGAGCAGTACTTC. It codes for CAWSDSYEQYF. This chain uses TRBV30 with TRBJ2-7; D gene uncertain. The germline CDR1 and CDR2 sequences are GTSNPN and SVGIG (reference sequence). Trimming stripped 1 base from V and 3 bases from J, with 4 bases between. This CDR3 comprises 11 residues.